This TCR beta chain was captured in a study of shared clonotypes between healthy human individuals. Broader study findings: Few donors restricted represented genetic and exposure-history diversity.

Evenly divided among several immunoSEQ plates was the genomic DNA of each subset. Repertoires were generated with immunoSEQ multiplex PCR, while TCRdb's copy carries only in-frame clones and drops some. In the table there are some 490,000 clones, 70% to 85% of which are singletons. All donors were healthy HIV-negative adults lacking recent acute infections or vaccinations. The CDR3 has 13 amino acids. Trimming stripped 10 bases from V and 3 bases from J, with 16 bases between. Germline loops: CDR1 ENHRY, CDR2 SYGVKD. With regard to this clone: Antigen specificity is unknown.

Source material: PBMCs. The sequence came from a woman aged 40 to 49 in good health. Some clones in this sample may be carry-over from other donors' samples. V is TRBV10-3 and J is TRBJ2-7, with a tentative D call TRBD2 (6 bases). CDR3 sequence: CATLGLSYYEQYF. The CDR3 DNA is TGTGCCACCCTGGGACTCTCCTACTACGAGCAGTACTTC.